A single sample gave rise to the 28 T cell receptor beta chains below, sequenced in a study of Ad26.COV2.S vaccination and SARS-CoV-2 variants. This table comes from immunoSEQ multiplex PCR, and its TCRdb copy is limited to in-frame clones, with some not included. Of about 180,000 clones detected, 70% to 90% appear once; the ten largest clones hold 5% to 6.5%. Specimen: peripheral blood, collected after recovery from COVID-19. These receptors originate from a human donor who had recovered from COVID-19.

The chain uses TRBV5-8 and TRBJ1-2; maybe TRBD1 (5 bases). The CDR3 covers 16 residues. The germline V gene has CDR1 SGHTS and CDR2 YDEGEE. Trimming pared 6 bases from V and 8 bases from J, leaving 26 bases between. The CDR3 sequence is CASTSREGAGTGGYTF. CDR3 nucleotides: TGTGCCAGCACCTCTCGGGAGGGAGCAGGGACGGGAGGCTACACCTTC.

The gene calls are TRBV7-3 and TRBJ1-6, with a possible D match to TRBD1 (5 bases). The germline CDR1 and CDR2 sequences are SGHTA and FQGTGA. The CDR3 length is 13 residues. Trimming left V 2 bases short and J 10 bases short, with 9 bases between. The CDR3 DNA reads as TGTGCCAGCAGCTTAGGAGGGGAATCACCCCTCCACTTT. Protein: CASSLGGESPLHF.

V gene TRBV9 combines with J gene TRBJ1-6; possible D gene TRBD1, 5 bases. The CDR3 totals 15 residues. V was cut by 6 bases and J by 7 bases, with 17 bases left in between. Germline CDR1 SGDLS, CDR2 YYNGEE. As DNA, the CDR3 is TGTGCCAGCAATAACGGGGCAGCCGAAAATTCACCCCTCCACTTT. Residues: CASNNGAAENSPLHF.

This clone came up once. The J gene is TRBJ1-6, the V gene TRBV3-1 (or the pseudogene TRBV3-2); no clear D. The CDR3 runs 15 residues. The germline V gene encodes CDR1 LGHDT and CDR2 YNNKEL (reference sequence). V was trimmed by 1 base and J by 7 bases, leaving 11 bases between them. CDR3 DNA: TGTGCCAGCAGCCAAGCGGCGGTTATGAATTCACCCCTCCACTTT. Protein sequence: CASSQAAVMNSPLHF.

The V and J genes are TRBV28 and TRBJ1-5; D gene uncertain. Germline loops: CDR1 MDHEN, CDR2 SYDVKM. V was trimmed by 5 bases and J by 5 bases, leaving 16 bases between them. This CDR3 comprises 15 residues. The chain's CDR3 is CASSPPRGAHQPQHF. CDR3 DNA: TGTGCCAGCAGTCCCCCCCGGGGAGCCCATCAGCCCCAGCATTTT.

CDR3 amino acids: CASEVAGADTQYF. CDR3 nucleotide sequence: TGTGCCAGCGAAGTAGCGGGGGCAGATACGCAGTATTTT. The rearrangement links TRBV7-2 to TRBJ2-3, with TRBD2 matching 9 bases. V shed 8 bases, J shed 4 bases, and the junction held 4 bases outside the gene matches. In germline, CDR1 is SGHTA, CDR2 FQGNSA. The CDR3 loop spans 13 amino acids.

The rearrangement uses TRBV9 and TRBJ2-2, with D hard to call. The V end was cut by 1 base, the J end by 5 bases, with 12 bases between. CDR1 and CDR2 (germline): SGDLS, YYNGEE. The CDR3 has 15 residues. CDR3 sequence (DNA): TGTGCCAGCAGCGTACGTACAGTGGGAACCGGGGAGCTGTTTTTT. Its protein product is CASSVRTVGTGELFF.

This chain connects TRBV6-5 to TRBJ2-7, with TRBD1 identical over 10 bases. The CDR3 is 13 residues long. The J segment lost 4 bases and the V segment lost 5 bases, leaving 2 bases of the junction unmatched. CDR1 and CDR2 from the germline V gene are MNHEY and SVGAGI. The CDR3 region has the DNA TGTGCCAGCAGTAGGGACAGGGGATACGAGCAGTACTTC. This codes for CASSRDRGYEQYF.

There are a few counts of this clone. Here the CDR3 DNA reads TGTGCCAGCAGTTACTCGACCTACGAGCAGTACTTC. Protein: CASSYSTYEQYF. The chain is built from TRBV6-6 and TRBJ2-7; the D is unclear. Germline assignment: CDR1 MNHNY and CDR2 SVGAGI (reference sequence). The CDR3 is 12 residues long. The ends were cut back, 0 bases at V and 2 bases at J, with 2 bases in the middle.

CDR3 coding DNA: TGTGCCAGTAGTAAAAGGGTAGGAGGGGAGCTGTTTTTT. Translating gives CASSKRVGGELFF. V usage is TRBV19 and J usage is TRBJ2-2; D ambiguous. The CDR3 is made up of 13 amino acids. From germline, CDR1 is LNHDA and CDR2 SQIVND (reference sequence). Trimming took off 4 bases at V and 8 bases at J, with 11 bases between the two ends.

The rearrangement links TRBV11-2 to TRBJ2-3; 8 bases map to TRBD2. Germline-derived CDR1 and CDR2 are SGHAT and FQNNGV. V lost 1 base, J lost 1 base, and 4 bases stayed unmatched. There are 16 residues in the CDR3. The CDR3 here is CASSLARLARTDTQYF. CDR3 sequence (DNA): TGTGCCAGCAGCTTAGCCCGACTAGCGCGCACAGATACGCAGTATTTT.

This clone occurred once. The chain couples TRBV7-8 to TRBJ2-7; D not resolved. Germline V gene sequence: CDR1 SGHVS, CDR2 FQNEAQ. V shed 8 bases and J shed 4 bases, with 12 bases lying between them. CDR3 length: 12 residues. CDR3 residues: CASGRQMYEQYF. The CDR3 bases are TGTGCCAGCGGCCGGCAAATGTACGAGCAGTACTTC.

The chain is built from TRBV28 and TRBJ1-4; D gene ambiguous. V lost 5 bases and J lost 8, with 15 bases in between. The CDR3 runs 14 residues. Germline CDR1 and CDR2: MDHEN and SYDVKM. CDR3 protein: CASSVGQEPEKLFF. The DNA for the CDR3 is TGTGCCAGCAGTGTCGGGCAGGAGCCCGAAAAACTGTTTTTT. Drawing the rest from reference TRBV28 and TRBJ1-4, the complete variable domain is DVKVTQSSRYLVKRTGEKVFLECVQDMDHENMFWYRQDPGLGLRLIYFSYDVKMKEKGDIPEGYSVSREKKERFSLILESASTNQTSMYLCASSVGQEPEKLFFGSGTQLSVL.

The V and J genes are TRBV28 and TRBJ2-7; D is possibly TRBD1 (6 bases). Trimming shortened V by 7 bases and J by 0 bases, and 13 bases separated the two germline ends. The CDR3 is made up of 14 amino acids. Germline CDR1 and CDR2: MDHEN and SYDVKM. CDR3 residues: CASTSIQGSYEQYF. Here the CDR3 DNA reads TGTGCCAGCACCAGCATACAGGGCTCCTACGAGCAGTACTTC.

The chain is built from TRBV18 and TRBJ2-2; 11 nucleotides line up with TRBD2. The CDR3 loop spans 17 amino acids. V shed 3 bases and J 0 bases; nucleotides not matched to a gene: 3. Per germline, CDR1 KGHSH and CDR2 LQKENI. The CDR3 nucleotides read TGTGCCAGCTCACCCCGACTAGCGGGATCGAACACCGGGGAGCTGTTTTTT. Its translation: CASSPRLAGSNTGELFF.

The chain uses TRBV2 and TRBJ1-6; a weak D match, TRBD1 (5 bases). The germline V gene has CDR1 SNHLY and CDR2 FYNNEI. Trimming took 11 bases from V and 7 from J, leaving 15 bases between them. The CDR3 extends over 13 amino acids. DNA of the CDR3: TGTGCCTCCCTGGGACTTCCGAATTCACCCCTCCACTTT. Protein sequence: CASLGLPNSPLHF.

V gene TRBV4-1 combines with J gene TRBJ2-3; D is ambiguous. Trimming removed 4 bases from V and 5 bases from J, with 22 bases in between. This CDR3 is built from 17 residues. CDR1 is MGHRA, CDR2 YSYEKL, per germline. In nucleotides, the CDR3 is TGCGCCAGCAGCCCCCTGGCTAGTCTGAATTTGGGAGATACGCAGTATTTT. Translated: CASSPLASLNLGDTQYF.

This clone occurred once. The CDR3 reads CSGGGNRGHGYTF. The CDR3 DNA sequence: TGCAGCGGAGGGGGGAACAGGGGGCATGGCTACACCTTC. The rearrangement links TRBV29-1 to TRBJ1-2, with TRBD1 matching 9 bases. After removal of 7 bases from V and 6 bases from J, the junction contained 9 bases not matched to a gene. The CDR3 has 13 residues. Germline assignment: CDR1 SQVTM and CDR2 ANQGSEA.

V gene TRBV5-4 combines with J gene TRBJ2-6; D gene unclear. Trimming removed 6 bases at V and 4 bases at J, with 11 bases between. Germline V lookup: CDR1 SGHNT, CDR2 YYREEE (reference sequence). The CDR3 length is 14 residues. CDR3 loop: CASNPQEGANVLTF. DNA for the CDR3: TGTGCCAGCAACCCCCAGGAGGGGGCCAACGTCCTGACTTTC.

The sample holds a few counts of this clone. As DNA, the CDR3 is TGCGCCAGCAGCCAAGAAGACTCCCATGAGCAGTTCTTC. Its protein product is CASSQEDSHEQFF. This rearrangement joins TRBV4-1 to TRBJ2-1, with D uncertain. CDR3 length: 13 residues. CDR1 and CDR2 (germline): MGHRA, YSYEKL. Trimming removed 0 bases from V and 8 bases from J, with 8 bases in between.

V gene TRBV6-5 combines with J gene TRBJ2-3; D is unresolved. With 2 bases removed from V and 4 bases from J, the gap between germline ends came to 16 bases. The CDR3 runs 16 residues. The germline CDR1 and CDR2 sequences are MNHEY and SVGAGI. The CDR3 DNA follows: TGTGCCAGCAGTTACCGCGGCAGATCGTTGGCAGATACGCAGTATTTT. Amino acids: CASSYRGRSLADTQYF.

V gene TRBV3-1 (or the pseudogene TRBV3-2) combines with J gene TRBJ2-3, with 13 bases lining up with TRBD2. The CDR3 has 19 amino acids. Germline V gene sequence: CDR1 LGHDT, CDR2 YNNKEL (reference sequence). After removal of 0 bases from V and 6 bases from J, the junction contained 12 bases not matched to a gene. In DNA form, the CDR3 reads TGTGCCAGCAGCCAAGATCAAAGTGGTACTAGCGGGGGGGCCGATACGCAGTATTTT. This encodes CASSQDQSGTSGGADTQYF.

The chain uses TRBV6-5 and TRBJ1-1; D is possibly TRBD1 (6 bases). The CDR3 runs to 14 residues. Germline V gene sequence: CDR1 MNHEY, CDR2 SVGAGI. V gave up 6 bases and J gave up 1 base, with 12 bases separating them. Here the CDR3 reads CASRHREANTEAFF. CDR3 sequence (DNA): TGTGCCAGCAGACACAGGGAAGCGAACACTGAAGCTTTCTTT.

This rearrangement joins TRBV7-9 to TRBJ2-1; a possible D gene is TRBD2 (6 bases). The length of the CDR3 is 16 residues. CDR1 and CDR2 (germline): SEHNR, FQNEAQ (reference sequence). The V and J ends lost 4 bases and 0 bases respectively, with 13 bases between them. The CDR3 DNA is TGTGCCAGCAGCTGGAGGGGATTTAGCTCCTACAATGAGCAGTTCTTC. It codes for CASSWRGFSSYNEQFF.

This chain joins TRBV5-1 and TRBJ2-7, with 7 bases fitting TRBD2. This CDR3 is built from 16 residues. Germline trimming cut 0 bases from V and 3 bases from J; bases unmatched to any gene: 9. Germline lookup yields CDR1 SGHRS and CDR2 YFSETQ. CDR3 in amino acids: CASSLADGGKIYEQYF. The DNA of the CDR3 is TGCGCCAGCAGCTTGGCCGACGGGGGGAAGATCTACGAGCAGTACTTC.

This clone occurred a few times. Compared with germline, one end of the junction differs, possibly owing to a read error. J is TRBJ2-7 and V is TRBV7-7; D not certain. CDR3 length equals 13 residues. Germline V lookup: CDR1 SSHAT, CDR2 FNYEAQ (reference sequence). The CDR3 nucleotides read TGTGCTAGCAGCTTAAATCTCGAGGAAGAGCAGTACTTC. It encodes CASSLNLEEEQYF.

A single count supports this clone. The chain joins TRBV5-1 to TRBJ2-7, with D possibly being TRBD2 (5 bases). CDR1 is SGHRS, CDR2 YFSETQ, per germline. This CDR3 has 13 residues. Trimming took off 0 bases at V and 6 bases at J, with 10 bases between the two ends. CDR3 sequence: CASSLELALEQYF. CDR3 nucleotides: TGCGCCAGCAGCTTGGAGCTAGCCCTCGAGCAGTACTTC.

This CDR3 reads CAWSSRGGTGGRRTEAFF. CDR3 nucleotides: TGTGCCTGGAGTTCGAGAGGCGGGACAGGGGGCAGGCGAACTGAAGCTTTCTTT. The V and J genes are TRBV30 and TRBJ1-1, with TRBD1 matching over 12 bases. Germline V lookup: CDR1 GTSNPN, CDR2 SVGIG (reference sequence). The CDR3 sequence is 18 residues long. Trimming took 2 bases from V and 5 from J; bases not matched to a gene: 15.